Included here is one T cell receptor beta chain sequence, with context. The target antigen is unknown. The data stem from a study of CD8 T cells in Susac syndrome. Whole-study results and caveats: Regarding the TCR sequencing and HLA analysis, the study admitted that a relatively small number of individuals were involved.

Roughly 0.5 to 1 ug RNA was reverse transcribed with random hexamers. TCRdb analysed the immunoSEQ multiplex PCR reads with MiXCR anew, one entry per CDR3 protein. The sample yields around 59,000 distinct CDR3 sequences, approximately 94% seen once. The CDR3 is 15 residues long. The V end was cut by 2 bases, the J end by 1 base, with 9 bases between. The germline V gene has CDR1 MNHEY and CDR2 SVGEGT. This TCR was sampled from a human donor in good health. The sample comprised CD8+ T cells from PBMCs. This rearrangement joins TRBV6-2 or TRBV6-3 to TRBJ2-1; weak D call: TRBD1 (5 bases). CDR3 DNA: TGTGCCAGCAGTTACGATCCAGGGTCCTACAATGAGCAGTTCTTC. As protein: CASSYDPGSYNEQFF.